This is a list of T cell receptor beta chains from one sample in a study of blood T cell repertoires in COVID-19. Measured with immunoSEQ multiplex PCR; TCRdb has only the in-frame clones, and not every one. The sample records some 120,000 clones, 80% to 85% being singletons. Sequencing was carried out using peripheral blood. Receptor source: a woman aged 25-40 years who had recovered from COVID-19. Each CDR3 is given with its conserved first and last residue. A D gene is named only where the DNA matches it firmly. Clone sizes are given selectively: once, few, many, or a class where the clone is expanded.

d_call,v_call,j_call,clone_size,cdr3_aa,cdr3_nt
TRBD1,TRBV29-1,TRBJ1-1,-,CSVSGTGVTEAFF,TGCAGCGTTTCCGGAACAGGGGTCACTGAAGCTTTCTTT
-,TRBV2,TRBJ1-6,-,CASNGGENSPLHF,TGTGCCAGCAACGGGGGAGAGAATTCACCCCTCCACTTT
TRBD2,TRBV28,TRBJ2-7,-,CASSSLTSGSTSYEQYF,TGTGCCAGCAGTTCGCTGACTAGCGGGAGTACGTCCTACGAGCAGTACTTC
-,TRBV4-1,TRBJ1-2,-,CASSQDLYGYTF,TGCGCCAGCAGCCAAGATCTTTATGGCTACACCTTC
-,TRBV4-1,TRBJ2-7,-,CASSQESGPYEQYF,TGCGCCAGCAGCCAAGAATCAGGGCCCTACGAGCAGTACTTC
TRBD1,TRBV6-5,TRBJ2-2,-,CASRDRGIGELFF,TGTGCCAGCCGGGACAGGGGAATCGGGGAGCTGTTTTTT
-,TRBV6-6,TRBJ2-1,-,CASSLDPAGSYNEQFF,TGTGCCAGCAGTTTAGATCCAGCGGGCTCCTACAATGAGCAGTTCTTC
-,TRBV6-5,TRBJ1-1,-,CASRFAGGGGTEAFF,TGTGCCAGCAGGTTCGCAGGCGGGGGAGGGACTGAAGCTTTCTTT
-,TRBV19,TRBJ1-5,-,CASSTRGTDNQPQHF,TGTGCCAGTAGTACGCGCGGGACCGATAATCAGCCCCAGCATTTT
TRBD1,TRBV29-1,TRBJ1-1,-,CSVRRVQGEVAFF,TGCAGCGTAAGAAGGGTACAGGGGGAGGTTGCTTTCTTT
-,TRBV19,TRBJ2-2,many,CATGATELFF,TGTGCCACCGGAGCTACTGAGCTGTTTTTT
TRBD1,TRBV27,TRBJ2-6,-,CASPSGTGSTGANVLTF,TGTGCCAGCCCCTCCGGGACAGGGTCAACTGGGGCCAACGTCCTGACTTTC
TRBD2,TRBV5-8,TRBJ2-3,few,CASSLGVSGRGLSTDTQYF,TGTGCCAGCAGCTTGGGAGTCAGCGGGAGAGGACTTAGCACAGATACGCAGTATTTT
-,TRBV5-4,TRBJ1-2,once,CASSLDGGFHGYTF,TGTGCCAGCAGCTTGGATGGGGGGTTCCACGGCTACACCTTC
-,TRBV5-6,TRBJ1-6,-,CASSLDSFASSYNSPLHF,TGTGCCAGCAGCTTGGACAGCTTTGCGAGCTCCTATAATTCACCCCTCCACTTT
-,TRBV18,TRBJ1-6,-,CASSQGLRNSPLHF,TGTGCCAGCTCACAGGGGCTAAGGAATTCACCCCTCCACTTT
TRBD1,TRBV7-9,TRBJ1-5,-,CASSSFLGTGVGQPQHF,TGTGCCAGCAGCTCCTTCCTCGGGACAGGGGTAGGCCAGCCCCAGCATTTT
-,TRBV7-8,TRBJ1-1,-,CASSLGGGSGNTEAFF,TGTGCCAGCAGCTTAGGAGGGGGTTCTGGAAACACTGAAGCTTTCTTT
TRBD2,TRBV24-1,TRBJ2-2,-,CATSDPLAGATGELFF,TGTGCCACCAGTGATCCTCTAGCGGGAGCCACCGGGGAGCTGTTTTTT